Each of the 2 T cell receptor beta chains below was sequenced from the same sample in a study of blood T cells in healthy people across ages. Primed by a sample-barcoded 5' primer and a J-beta primer mix, a second PCR proceeded for about 7 to 11 cycles. In TCRdb, the 5' RACE reads were re-called with MiXCR into one record per CDR3 protein. The sample lists 850,000 or so distinct CDR3 sequences; under 30% were seen once. Sequencing was done on a sample of blood. These receptors all stem from a woman aged 80 or over in good health.

The V and J genes are TRBV3-1 and TRBJ1-1; 7 bases fit TRBD1. The germline gives CDR1 LGHDT, CDR2 YNNKEL (reference sequence). The CDR3 length is 14 residues. V lost 3 bases, J lost 4 bases, and 5 bases stayed unmatched. CDR3 DNA sequence: TGTGCCAGCAGCCAGACAGGGTCGAGCACTGAAGCTTTCTTT. The encoded protein is CASSQTGSSTEAFF.

Details on this clonotype: This may stem from a read error, because a much larger clone lies one nucleotide away. The V call is TRBV12-3 or TRBV12-4, the J call TRBJ2-5, with 7 bases lining up with TRBD1. This CDR3 comprises 12 residues. Trimming removed 3 bases from V and 10 bases from J; junction bases left unmatched: 5. The CDR3 spells CASSFHRDSQYF. CDR3 sequence (DNA): TGTGCCAGCAGTTTTCACCGGGACAGCCAGTACTTC.